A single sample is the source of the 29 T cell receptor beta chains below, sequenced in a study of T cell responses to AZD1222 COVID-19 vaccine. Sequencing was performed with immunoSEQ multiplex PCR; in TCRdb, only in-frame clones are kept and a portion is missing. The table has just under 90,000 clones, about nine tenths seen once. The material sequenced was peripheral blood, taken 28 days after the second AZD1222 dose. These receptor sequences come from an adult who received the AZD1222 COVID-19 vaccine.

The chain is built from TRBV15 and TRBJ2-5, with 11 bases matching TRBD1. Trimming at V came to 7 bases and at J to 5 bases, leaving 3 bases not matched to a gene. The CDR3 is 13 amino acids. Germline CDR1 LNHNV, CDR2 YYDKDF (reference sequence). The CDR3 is CATTRDRGETQYF. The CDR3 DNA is TGTGCCACCACCCGGGACAGGGGGGAGACCCAGTACTTC.

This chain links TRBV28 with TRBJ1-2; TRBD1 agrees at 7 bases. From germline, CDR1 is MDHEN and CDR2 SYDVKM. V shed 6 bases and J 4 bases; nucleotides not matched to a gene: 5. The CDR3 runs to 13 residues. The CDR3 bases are TGTGCCAGCAGCGACAGGGTGGGCTATGGCTACACCTTC. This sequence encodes CASSDRVGYGYTF.

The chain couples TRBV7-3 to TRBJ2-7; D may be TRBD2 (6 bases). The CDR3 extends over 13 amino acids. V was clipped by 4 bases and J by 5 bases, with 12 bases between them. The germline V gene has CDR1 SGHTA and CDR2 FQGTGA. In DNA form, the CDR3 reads TGTGCCAGCAGCTCCCAGGGACTGCACGAGCAGTACTTC. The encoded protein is CASSSQGLHEQYF.

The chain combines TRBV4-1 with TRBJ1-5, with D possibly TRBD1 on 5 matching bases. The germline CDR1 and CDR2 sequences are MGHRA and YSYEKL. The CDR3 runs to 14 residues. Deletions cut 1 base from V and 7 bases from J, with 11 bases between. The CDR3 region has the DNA TGCGCCAGCAGCCAAGGGACATGGGGACAGCCCCAGCATTTT. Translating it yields CASSQGTWGQPQHF.

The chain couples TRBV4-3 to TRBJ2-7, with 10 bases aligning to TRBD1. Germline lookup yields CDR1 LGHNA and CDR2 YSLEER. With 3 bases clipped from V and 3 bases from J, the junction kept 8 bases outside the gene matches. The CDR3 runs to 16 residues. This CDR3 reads CASSHRGQGNYYEQYF. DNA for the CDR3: TGCGCCAGCAGCCACCGGGGACAGGGGAATTACTACGAGCAGTACTTC.

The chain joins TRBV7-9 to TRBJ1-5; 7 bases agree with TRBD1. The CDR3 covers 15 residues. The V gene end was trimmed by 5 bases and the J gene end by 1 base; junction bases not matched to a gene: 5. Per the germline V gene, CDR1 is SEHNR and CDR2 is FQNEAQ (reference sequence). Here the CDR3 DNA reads TGTGCCAGCAGCCAGACAGGGAGCAGCAATCAGCCCCAGCATTTT. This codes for CASSQTGSSNQPQHF.

CDR3 in amino acids: CASSPQQGGSGDTQYF. DNA for the CDR3: TGTGCCAGCAGCCCCCAACAGGGAGGGTCAGGAGATACGCAGTATTTT. The chain joins TRBV7-6 to TRBJ2-3, with TRBD2 as a possible D gene (7 bases). V dropped 5 bases and J dropped 5 bases, with 20 bases sitting between them. In germline, CDR1 is SGHVS, CDR2 FNYEAQ. CDR3 size: 16 residues.

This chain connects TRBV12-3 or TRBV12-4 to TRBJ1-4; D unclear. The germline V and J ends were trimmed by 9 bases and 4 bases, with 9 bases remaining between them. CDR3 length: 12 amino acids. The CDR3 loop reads CASRHLNEKLFF. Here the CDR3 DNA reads TGTGCCAGTCGACACCTTAATGAAAAACTGTTTTTT.

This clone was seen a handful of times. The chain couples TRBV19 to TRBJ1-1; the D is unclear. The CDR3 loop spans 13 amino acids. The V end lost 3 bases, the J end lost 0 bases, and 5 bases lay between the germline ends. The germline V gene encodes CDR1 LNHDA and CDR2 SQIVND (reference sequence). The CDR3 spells CASSIYLNTEAFF. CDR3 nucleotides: TGTGCCAGTAGTATTTACCTGAACACTGAAGCTTTCTTT.

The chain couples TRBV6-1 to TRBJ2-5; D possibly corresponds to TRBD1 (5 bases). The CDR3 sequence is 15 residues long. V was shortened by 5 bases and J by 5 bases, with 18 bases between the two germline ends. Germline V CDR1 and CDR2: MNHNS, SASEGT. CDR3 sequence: CASSLGPSVPETQYF. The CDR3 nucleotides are TGTGCCAGCAGTTTGGGGCCCTCCGTTCCGGAGACCCAGTACTTC.

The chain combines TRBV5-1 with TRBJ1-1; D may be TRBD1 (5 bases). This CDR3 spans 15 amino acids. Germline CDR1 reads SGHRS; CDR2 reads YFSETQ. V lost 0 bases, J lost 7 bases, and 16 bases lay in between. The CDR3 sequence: CASSLVATAEYEAFF. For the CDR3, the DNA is TGCGCCAGCAGCTTGGTAGCGACAGCGGAATATGAAGCTTTCTTT.

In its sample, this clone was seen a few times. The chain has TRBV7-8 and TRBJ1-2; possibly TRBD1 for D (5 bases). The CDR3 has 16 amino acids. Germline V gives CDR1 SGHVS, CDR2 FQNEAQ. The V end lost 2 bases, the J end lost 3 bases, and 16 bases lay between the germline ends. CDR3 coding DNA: TGTGCCAGCAGCTTAAAATTTTCGGGCAGGGACTATGGCTACACCTTC. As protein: CASSLKFSGRDYGYTF.

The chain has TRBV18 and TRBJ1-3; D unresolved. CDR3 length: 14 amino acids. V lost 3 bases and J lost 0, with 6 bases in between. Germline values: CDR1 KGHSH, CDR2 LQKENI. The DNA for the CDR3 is TGTGCCAGCTCACCGCCAGCCTCTGGAAACACCATATATTTT. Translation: CASSPPASGNTIYF.

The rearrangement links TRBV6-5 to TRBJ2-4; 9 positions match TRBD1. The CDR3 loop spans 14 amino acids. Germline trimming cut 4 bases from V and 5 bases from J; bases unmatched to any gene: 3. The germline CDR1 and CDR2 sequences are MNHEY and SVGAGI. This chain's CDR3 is CASSFRTGENIQYF. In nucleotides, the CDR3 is TGTGCCAGCAGTTTCCGGACAGGGGAAAACATTCAGTACTTC.

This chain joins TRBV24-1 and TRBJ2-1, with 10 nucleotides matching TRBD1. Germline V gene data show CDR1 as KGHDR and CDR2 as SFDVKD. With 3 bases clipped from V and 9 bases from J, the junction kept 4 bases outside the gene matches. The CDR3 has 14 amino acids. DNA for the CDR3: TGTGCCACCAGTGATGGGACAGGGGCAGGTGAGCAGTTCTTC. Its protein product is CATSDGTGAGEQFF.

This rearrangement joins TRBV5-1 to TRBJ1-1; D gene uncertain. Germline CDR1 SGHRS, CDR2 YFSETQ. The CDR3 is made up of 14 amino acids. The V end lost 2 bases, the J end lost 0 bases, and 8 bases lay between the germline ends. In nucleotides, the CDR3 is TGCGCCAGCAGCTTCCAGGAAATGAACACTGAAGCTTTCTTT. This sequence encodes CASSFQEMNTEAFF. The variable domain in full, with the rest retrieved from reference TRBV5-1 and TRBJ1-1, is KAGVTQTPRYLIKTRGQQVTLSCSPISGHRSVSWYQQTPGQGLQFLFEYFSETQRNKGNFPGRFSGRQFSNSRSEMNVSTLELGDSALYLCASSFQEMNTEAFFGQGTRLTVV.

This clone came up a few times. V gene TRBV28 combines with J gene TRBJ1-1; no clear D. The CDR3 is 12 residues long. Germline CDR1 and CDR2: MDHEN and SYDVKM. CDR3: CAGSGSLTEAFF. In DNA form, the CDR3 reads TGTGCGGGGTCCGGGAGTCTTACTGAAGCTTTCTTT.

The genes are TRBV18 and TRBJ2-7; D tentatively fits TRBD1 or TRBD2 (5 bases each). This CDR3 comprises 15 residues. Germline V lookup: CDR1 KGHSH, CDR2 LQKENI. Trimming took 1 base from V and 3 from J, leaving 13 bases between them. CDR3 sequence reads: CASSPLRDGLYEQYF. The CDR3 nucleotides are TGTGCCAGCTCACCACTCCGGGACGGACTCTACGAGCAGTACTTC.

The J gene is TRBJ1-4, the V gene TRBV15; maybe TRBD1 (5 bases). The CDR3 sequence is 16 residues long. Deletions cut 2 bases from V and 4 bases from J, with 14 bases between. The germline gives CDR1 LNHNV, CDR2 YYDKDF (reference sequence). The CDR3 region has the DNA TGTGCCACCAGCAGACCTTCGGACATACTTAATGAAAAACTGTTTTTT. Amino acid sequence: CATSRPSDILNEKLFF.

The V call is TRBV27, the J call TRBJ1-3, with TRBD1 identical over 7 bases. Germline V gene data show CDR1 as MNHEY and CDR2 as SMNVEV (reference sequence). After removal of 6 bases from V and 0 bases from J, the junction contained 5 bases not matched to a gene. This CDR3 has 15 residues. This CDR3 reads CASRKTGTSGNTIYF. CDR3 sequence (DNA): TGTGCCAGCAGAAAGACAGGGACCTCTGGAAACACCATATATTTT.

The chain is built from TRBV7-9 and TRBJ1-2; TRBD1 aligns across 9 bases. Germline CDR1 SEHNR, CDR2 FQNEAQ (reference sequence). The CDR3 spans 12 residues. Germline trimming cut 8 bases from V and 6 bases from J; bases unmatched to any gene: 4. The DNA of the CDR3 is TGTGCCAGCGGACGGACAGGGGATGGCTACACCTTC. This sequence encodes CASGRTGDGYTF.

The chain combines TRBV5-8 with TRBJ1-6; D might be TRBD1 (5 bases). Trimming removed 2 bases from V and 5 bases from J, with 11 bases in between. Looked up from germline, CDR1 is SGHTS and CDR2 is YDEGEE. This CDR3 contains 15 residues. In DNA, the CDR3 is TGTGCCAGCAGCTTATTGAAGGGGAATAATTCACCCCTCCACTTT. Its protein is CASSLLKGNNSPLHF.

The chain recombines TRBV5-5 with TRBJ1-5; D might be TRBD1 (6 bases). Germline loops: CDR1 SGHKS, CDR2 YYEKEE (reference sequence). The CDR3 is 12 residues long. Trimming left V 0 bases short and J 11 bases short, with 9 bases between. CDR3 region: CASSLAEGAQHF. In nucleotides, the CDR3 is TGTGCCAGCAGCTTGGCCGAGGGGGCCCAGCATTTT.

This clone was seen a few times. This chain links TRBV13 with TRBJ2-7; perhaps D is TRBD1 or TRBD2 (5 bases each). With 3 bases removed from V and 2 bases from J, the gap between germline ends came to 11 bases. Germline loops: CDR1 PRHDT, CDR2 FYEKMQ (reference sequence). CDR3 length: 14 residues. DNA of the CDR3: TGTGCCAGCAGCTTCCGGGACGGAGCCTACGAGCAGTACTTC. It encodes CASSFRDGAYEQYF.

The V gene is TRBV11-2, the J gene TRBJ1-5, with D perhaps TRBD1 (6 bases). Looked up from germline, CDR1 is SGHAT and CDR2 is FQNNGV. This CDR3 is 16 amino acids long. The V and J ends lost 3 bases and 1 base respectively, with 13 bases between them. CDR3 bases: TGTGCCAGCAGCTTGCTTCCAGGGGACAGCAATCAGCCCCAGCATTTT. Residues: CASSLLPGDSNQPQHF.

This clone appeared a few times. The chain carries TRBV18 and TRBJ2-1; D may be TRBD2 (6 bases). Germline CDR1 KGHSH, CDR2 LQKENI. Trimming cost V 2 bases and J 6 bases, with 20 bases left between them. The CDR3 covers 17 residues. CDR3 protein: CASSPSLSGGKRNEQFF. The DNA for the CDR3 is TGTGCCAGCTCACCATCCCTTTCCGGGGGAAAGCGCAATGAGCAGTTCTTC.

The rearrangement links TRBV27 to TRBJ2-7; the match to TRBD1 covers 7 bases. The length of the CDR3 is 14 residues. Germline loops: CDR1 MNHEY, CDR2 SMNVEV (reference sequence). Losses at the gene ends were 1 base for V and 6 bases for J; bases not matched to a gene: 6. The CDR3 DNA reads TGTGCCAGCAGTTTATTCAAGGGGGCGGTCGAGCAGTACTTC. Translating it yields CASSLFKGAVEQYF.

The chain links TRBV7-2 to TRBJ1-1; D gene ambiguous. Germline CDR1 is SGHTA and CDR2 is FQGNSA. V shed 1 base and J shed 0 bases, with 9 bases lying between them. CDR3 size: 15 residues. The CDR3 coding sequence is TGTGCCAGCAGCTTAGATTTTTTTATGAACACTGAAGCTTTCTTT. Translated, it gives CASSLDFFMNTEAFF.

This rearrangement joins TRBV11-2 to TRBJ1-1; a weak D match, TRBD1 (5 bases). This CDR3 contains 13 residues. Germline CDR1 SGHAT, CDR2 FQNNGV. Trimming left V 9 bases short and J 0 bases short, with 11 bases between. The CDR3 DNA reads TGTGCCAGTAGGGGACCCATGAACACTGAAGCTTTCTTT. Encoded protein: CASRGPMNTEAFF.